The present TCR beta chain was sequenced within a study of T-cell memory formation after mild COVID-19. TCRdb re-called the 5' RACE reads through MiXCR, storing one row per CDR3 protein. Altogether more than 120,000 distinct CDR3 sequences are present, approximately 6% being singletons, with the ten largest covering 2% to 2.5%. Trimming cost V 6 bases and J 1 base; bases outside gene matches: 10. Looked up from germline, CDR1 is WSHSY and CDR2 is SAAADI. The CDR3 runs 18 residues. Ten or more counts support this clonotype. The TCR originated in an adult woman who had mild COVID-19 (a few samples of this study predate the infection). Cell type and time point are not known. The V and J genes are TRBV10-2 and TRBJ2-3, with 13 nucleotides matching TRBD2. Input material: PBMCs or a T cell subset sorted from them (not recorded which). The CDR3 DNA sequence: TGCGCCAGCAGCCCTACTAGCGGGAGGGCCTTGGGCACAGATACGCAGTATTTT. It encodes CASSPTSGRALGTDTQYF.